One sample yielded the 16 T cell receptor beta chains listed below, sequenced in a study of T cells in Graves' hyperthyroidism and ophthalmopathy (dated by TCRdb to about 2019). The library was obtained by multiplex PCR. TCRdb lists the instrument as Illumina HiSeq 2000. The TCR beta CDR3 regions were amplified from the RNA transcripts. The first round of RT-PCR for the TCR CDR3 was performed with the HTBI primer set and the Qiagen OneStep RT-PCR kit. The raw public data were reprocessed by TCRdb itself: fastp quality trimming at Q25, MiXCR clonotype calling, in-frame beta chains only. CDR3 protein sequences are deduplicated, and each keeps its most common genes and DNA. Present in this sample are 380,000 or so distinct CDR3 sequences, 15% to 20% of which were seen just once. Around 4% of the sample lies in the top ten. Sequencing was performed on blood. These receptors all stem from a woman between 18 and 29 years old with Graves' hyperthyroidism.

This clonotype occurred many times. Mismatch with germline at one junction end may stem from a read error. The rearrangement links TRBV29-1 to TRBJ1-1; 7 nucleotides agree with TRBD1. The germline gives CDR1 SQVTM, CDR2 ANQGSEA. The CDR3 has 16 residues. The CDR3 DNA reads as TGCAGCATTGAATATCTTTGGGACAGCAGGAACACTGAAGCTTTCTTT. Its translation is CSIEYLWDSRNTEAFF.

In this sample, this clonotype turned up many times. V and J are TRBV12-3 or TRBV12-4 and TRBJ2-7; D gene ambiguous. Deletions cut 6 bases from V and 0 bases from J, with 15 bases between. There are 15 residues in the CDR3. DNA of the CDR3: TGTGCCAGCAGCTCCCGGACGGTAAGCTCCTACGAGCAGTACTTC. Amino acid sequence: CASSSRTVSSYEQYF.

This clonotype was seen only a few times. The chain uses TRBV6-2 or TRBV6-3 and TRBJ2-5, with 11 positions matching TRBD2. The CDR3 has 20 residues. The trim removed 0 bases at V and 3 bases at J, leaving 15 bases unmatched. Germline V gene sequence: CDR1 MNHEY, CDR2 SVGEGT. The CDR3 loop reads CASSYSIASGGTRRKETQYF. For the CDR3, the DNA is TGTGCCAGCAGTTACTCGATCGCTAGCGGGGGGACACGTCGAAAAGAGACCCAGTACTTC.

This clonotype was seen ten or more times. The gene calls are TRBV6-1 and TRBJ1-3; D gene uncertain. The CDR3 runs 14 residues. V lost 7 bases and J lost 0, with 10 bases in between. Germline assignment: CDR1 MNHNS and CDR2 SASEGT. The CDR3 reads CASTPPGSGNTIYF. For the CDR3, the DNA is TGTGCCAGCACCCCCCCGGGCTCTGGAAACACCATATATTTT.

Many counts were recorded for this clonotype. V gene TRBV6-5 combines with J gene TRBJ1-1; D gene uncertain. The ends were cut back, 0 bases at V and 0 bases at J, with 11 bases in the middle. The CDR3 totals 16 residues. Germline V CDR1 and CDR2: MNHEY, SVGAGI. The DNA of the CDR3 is TGTGCCAGCAGTTACTCGAGGGTGGTAATGAACACTGAAGCTTTCTTT. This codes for CASSYSRVVMNTEAFF.

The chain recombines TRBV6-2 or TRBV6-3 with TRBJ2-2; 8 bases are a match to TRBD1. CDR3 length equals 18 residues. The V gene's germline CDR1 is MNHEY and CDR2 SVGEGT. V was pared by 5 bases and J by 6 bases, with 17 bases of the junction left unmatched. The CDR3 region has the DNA TGTGCCAGCAGTCCTTGGACAGGGAGTACGTCCATACCCGGGGAGCTGTTTTTT. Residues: CASSPWTGSTSIPGELFF.

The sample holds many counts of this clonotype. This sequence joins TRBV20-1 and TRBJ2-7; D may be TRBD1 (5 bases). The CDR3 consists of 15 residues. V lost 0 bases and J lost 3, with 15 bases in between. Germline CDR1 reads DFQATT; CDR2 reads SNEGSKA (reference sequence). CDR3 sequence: CSARDRRGFGYEQYF. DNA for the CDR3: TGCAGTGCTAGAGATCGAAGGGGCTTCGGCTACGAGCAGTACTTC.

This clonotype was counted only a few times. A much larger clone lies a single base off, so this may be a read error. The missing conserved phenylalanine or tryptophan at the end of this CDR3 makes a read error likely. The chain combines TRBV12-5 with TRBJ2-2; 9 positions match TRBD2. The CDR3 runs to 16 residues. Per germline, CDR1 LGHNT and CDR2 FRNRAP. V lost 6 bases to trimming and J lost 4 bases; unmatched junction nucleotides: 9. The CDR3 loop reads CASGYTGTSSTGELFL. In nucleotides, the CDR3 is TGTGCTAGTGGATACACCGGGACTAGCAGCACCGGGGAGCTGTTTTTG.

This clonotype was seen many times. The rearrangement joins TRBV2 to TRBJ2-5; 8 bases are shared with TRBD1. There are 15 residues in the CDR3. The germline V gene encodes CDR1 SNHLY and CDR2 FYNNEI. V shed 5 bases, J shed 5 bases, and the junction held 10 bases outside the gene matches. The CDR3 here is CASSPKTGAGETQYF. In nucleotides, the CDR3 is TGTGCCAGCAGTCCCAAGACAGGGGCAGGGGAGACCCAGTACTTC.

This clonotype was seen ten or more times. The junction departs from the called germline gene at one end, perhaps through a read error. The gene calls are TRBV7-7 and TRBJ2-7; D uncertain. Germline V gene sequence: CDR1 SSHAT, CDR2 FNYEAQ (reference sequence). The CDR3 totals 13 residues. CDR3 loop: CASSLEAAYEQYF. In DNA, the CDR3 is TGTGCTAGCAGCTTAGAGGCGGCGTACGAGCAGTACTTC. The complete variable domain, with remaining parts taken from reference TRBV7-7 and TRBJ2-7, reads GAGVSQSPRYKVTKRGQDVTLRCDPISSHATLYWYQQALGQGPEFLTYFNYEAQPDKSGLPSDRFSAERPEGSISTLTIQRTEQRDSAMYRCASSLEAAYEQYFGPGTRLTVT.

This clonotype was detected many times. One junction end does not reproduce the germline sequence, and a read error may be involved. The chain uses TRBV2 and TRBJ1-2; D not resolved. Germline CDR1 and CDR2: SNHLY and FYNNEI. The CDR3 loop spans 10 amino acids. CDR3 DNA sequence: TGTGCCAGCAGAGCTACGGGGTCCCACTTC. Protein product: CASRATGSHF.

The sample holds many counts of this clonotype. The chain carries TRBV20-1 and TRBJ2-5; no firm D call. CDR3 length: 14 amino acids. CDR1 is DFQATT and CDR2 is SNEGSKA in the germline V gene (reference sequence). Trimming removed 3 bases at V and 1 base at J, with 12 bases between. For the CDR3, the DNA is TGCAGTGCTAGGGGTGGAATTGGCCAAGAGACCCAGTACTTC. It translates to CSARGGIGQETQYF.

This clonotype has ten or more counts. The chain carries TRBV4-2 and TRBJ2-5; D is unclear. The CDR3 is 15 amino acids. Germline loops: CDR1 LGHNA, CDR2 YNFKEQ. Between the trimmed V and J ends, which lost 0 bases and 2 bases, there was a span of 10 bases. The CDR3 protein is CASSQDPTRQETQYF. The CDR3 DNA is TGTGCCAGCAGCCAAGATCCGACCCGGCAAGAGACCCAGTACTTC.

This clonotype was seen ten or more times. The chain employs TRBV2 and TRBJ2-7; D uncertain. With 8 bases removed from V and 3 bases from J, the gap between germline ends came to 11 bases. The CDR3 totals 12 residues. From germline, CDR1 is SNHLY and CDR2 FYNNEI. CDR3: CASSDDGYEQYF. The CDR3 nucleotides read TGTGCCAGCTCTGATGACGGCTACGAGCAGTACTTC.

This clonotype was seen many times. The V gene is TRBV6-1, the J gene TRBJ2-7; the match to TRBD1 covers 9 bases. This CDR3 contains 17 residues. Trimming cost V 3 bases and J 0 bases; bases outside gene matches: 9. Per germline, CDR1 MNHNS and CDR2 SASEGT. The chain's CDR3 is CASSELPPGQGSYEQYF. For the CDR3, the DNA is TGTGCCAGCAGTGAGCTTCCGCCGGGACAGGGCTCCTACGAGCAGTACTTC.

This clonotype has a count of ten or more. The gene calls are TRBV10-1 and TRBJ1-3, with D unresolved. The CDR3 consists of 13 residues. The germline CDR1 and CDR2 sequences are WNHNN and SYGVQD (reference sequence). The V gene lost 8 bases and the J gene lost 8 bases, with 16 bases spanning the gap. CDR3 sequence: CASPDEKGDTIYF. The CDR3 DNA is TGCGCCAGCCCCGACGAAAAAGGAGACACCATATATTTT.